This note documents a single T cell receptor beta chain sequence. The sample is drawn from a study of blood T cell repertoires in COVID-19. In the study overall: Whether acute or convalescent, the COVID-19 samples came from the United States, Italy and Spain. The cDNA or gDNA used as material had been derived from T cells, B-cell-depleted T cells, or PBMCs.

How the authors handled the data: Using reference gene primer amplification, nucleated cell counts were estimated. Repertoires were generated with immunoSEQ multiplex PCR, while TCRdb's copy carries only in-frame clones and drops some. V, J and clone size were drawn from that table, and D and trimming were deduced from the DNA. This sample has approximately 530,000 clones; around 90% occur once, and the top ten carry about 8%. Germline values: CDR1 MNHEY, CDR2 SVGAGI. The CDR3 spans 14 residues. V was pared by 2 bases and J by 7 bases, with 14 bases between. Seattle researchers signed up patients amid active infection and tracked them longitudinally.

Sequencing was carried out using peripheral blood. This sequence was found in a woman between 45 and 65 years old with COVID-19, enrolled during active disease. J is TRBJ1-2 and V is TRBV6-5; D is uncertain. The CDR3 protein is CASSYDSFSRGYTF. The CDR3 region has the DNA TGTGCCAGCAGTTACGACTCCTTCAGTCGTGGCTACACCTTC.